The clone carrying this T cell receptor (beta chain) was seen at least ten times. No antigen is known for it. Template switching added a universal primer binding site, and final cDNA carried unique molecular identifiers. MiXCR was run by TCRdb on the 5' RACE reads, yielding one entry per CDR3 protein. The table records 420,000 or so distinct CDR3 sequences, approximately 18% of them present only once. This CDR3 has 16 residues. Germline CDR1 is DFQATT and CDR2 is SNEGSKA (reference sequence). Deletions cut 0 bases from V and 3 bases from J, with 15 bases between. The sample is drawn from a study of identical twins. Whole-study findings and limits: Excess sharing between twins was weaker in beta out-of-frame sequences. Insertions ran lower in abundant cord blood beta clonotypes, though not in memory repertoires.

Sequencing input: naive T cells sorted from blood. This receptor was identified in a man in his fifties or sixties in good health. The gene calls are TRBV20-1 and TRBJ2-1, with D tentatively TRBD2 (5 bases). CDR3 in DNA: TGCAGTGCTAGAGAATTAGCGCGAGGGAACTACAATGAGCAGTTCTTC. Its translation: CSARELARGNYNEQFF.